Below, one T cell receptor (beta chain) is given with its context. What it recognizes is unknown. Random hexamers primed reverse transcription of 0.5 to 1 ug RNA. Using its own MiXCR run on the immunoSEQ multiplex PCR reads, TCRdb lists one record per CDR3 protein. The sample records nearly 25,000 distinct CDR3 sequences, about 94% being singletons. V lost 0 bases to trimming and J lost 5 bases, with 14 bases between them. This CDR3 is built from 15 residues. Germline-derived CDR1 and CDR2 are SGHRS and YFSETQ. The data stem from a study of CD8 T cells in Susac syndrome. Study-level background: At the time of blood draw, patients with Susac syndrome were therapy-naive, receiving corticosteroids, or receiving intravenous immunoglobulin alone.

The TEMRA cells underwent FACS enrichment, while the CD8+ and CD4+ T cells underwent negative isolation. Study outcomes and limitations: Clonal expansion of Susac CD8+ cells peaked in TEMRA cells, and it also peaked in active patients.

The sample consisted of CD8+ T cells from PBMCs. The gene calls are TRBV5-1 and TRBJ2-5; D unclear. The receptor was derived from a human donor with Susac syndrome. The CDR3, as DNA: TGCGCCAGCAGCTTGGATGGAAACCCTGGGGAGACCCAGTACTTC. This translates into CASSLDGNPGETQYF.